These 31 T cell receptor beta chains were all obtained from the same sample, sequenced in a study of T cells in Graves' hyperthyroidism and ophthalmopathy. Amplification of TCR beta CDR3 regions was performed using RNA transcripts as template. TCR CDR3 regions were first amplified by RT-PCR with HTBI primers. TCRdb used MiXCR to reprocess the multiplex PCR reads, holding one entry per CDR3 protein. The sample carries approximately 400,000 distinct CDR3 sequences, around an eighth recorded once. The sequenced sample consisted of blood. These receptors all stem from a man over 45 with Graves' ophthalmopathy.

This clonotype appeared a few times. The V call is TRBV5-1, the J call TRBJ2-7; TRBD1 aligns across 8 bases. The ends lost 2 bases at V and 0 bases at J; junction bases unmatched: 10. This CDR3 is built from 17 residues. CDR1 is SGHRS and CDR2 is YFSETQ in the germline V gene. DNA for the CDR3: TGCGCCAGCAGCTTAACCGGGACAGGAGCAGTCTCCTACGAGCAGTACTTC. It is translated as CASSLTGTGAVSYEQYF.

This clonotype was detected a few times. The chain uses TRBV6-1 and TRBJ2-5; D not certain. The V gene's germline CDR1 is MNHNS and CDR2 SASEGT. The germline V and J ends were trimmed by 1 base and 6 bases, with 6 bases remaining between them. This CDR3 comprises 12 residues. CDR3: CASSEVRKTQYF. CDR3 DNA: TGTGCCAGCAGTGAAGTTAGGAAGACCCAGTACTTC.

This clonotype was counted only a few times. The chain carries TRBV7-9 and TRBJ2-1; D remains unclear. CDR1 and CDR2 (germline): SEHNR, FQNEAQ (reference sequence). Deletions cut 7 bases from V and 7 bases from J, with 11 bases between. This CDR3 has 12 amino acids. CDR3 in DNA: TGTGCCAGCATAGGGTCGAGGAATGAGCAGTTCTTC. It translates to CASIGSRNEQFF. Using reference TRBV7-9 and TRBJ2-1 for the parts outside the CDR3, the full variable domain is DTGVSQNPRHKITKRGQNVTFRCDPISEHNRLYWYRQTLGQGPEFLTYFQNEAQLEKSRLLSDRFSAERPKGSFSTLEIQRTEQGDSAMYLCASIGSRNEQFFGPGTRLTVL.

There are a few counts of this clonotype. The chain combines TRBV7-2 with TRBJ2-3, with TRBD2 as a possible D gene (6 bases). CDR3 length: 14 amino acids. The germline V and J ends were trimmed by 0 bases and 9 bases, with 13 bases remaining between them. Germline CDR1 reads SGHTA; CDR2 reads FQGNSA. DNA of the CDR3: TGTGCCAGCAGCTTAGCTGGGCTTGCGGGAACGCAGTATTTT. Residues: CASSLAGLAGTQYF.

This clonotype showed up many times. The chain couples TRBV5-5 to TRBJ1-1; D is ambiguous. This CDR3 is 15 amino acids long. The V end lost 2 bases, the J end lost 5 bases, and 16 bases lay between the germline ends. Looked up from germline, CDR1 is SGHKS and CDR2 is YYEKEE (reference sequence). DNA of the CDR3: TGTGCCAGCAGCTTAGAAGCAGCGGATTGGACTGAAGCTTTCTTT. Its protein is CASSLEAADWTEAFF.

This clonotype was counted at least ten times. The chain carries TRBV18 and TRBJ2-7, with unresolved D. Trimming pared 8 bases from V and 0 bases from J, leaving 8 bases between. Germline V gene sequence: CDR1 KGHSH, CDR2 LQKENI. The CDR3 sequence is 12 residues long. CDR3 sequence reads: CASSPTSYEQYF. The CDR3, as DNA: TGTGCCAGCAGCCCGACCTCCTACGAGCAGTACTTC. Full variable domain (remainder filled in from reference TRBV18 and TRBJ2-7): NAGVMQNPRHLVRRRGQEARLRCSPMKGHSHVYWYRQLPEEGLKFMVYLQKENIIDESGMPKERFSAEFPKEGPSILRIQQVVRGDSAAYFCASSPTSYEQYFGPGTRLTVT.

This CDR3 reads CSARVTTRTNRIAQYF. Written as DNA, the CDR3 is TGCAGTGCTAGAGTCACCACACGGACCAACAGGATCGCCCAGTACTTC. The rearrangement links TRBV20-1 to TRBJ2-5; the D gene is possibly TRBD1 (5 bases). Germline values: CDR1 DFQATT, CDR2 SNEGSKA (reference sequence). V lost 1 base and J 9 bases, leaving 24 bases between the germline ends. The CDR3 contains 16 residues.

There are many counts of this clonotype. This sequence joins TRBV12-3 or TRBV12-4 and TRBJ2-7, with a weak D call TRBD2 (6 bases). V dropped 3 bases and J dropped 3 bases, with 15 bases sitting between them. The CDR3 spans 15 residues. CDR3 bases: TGTGCCAGCAGTTTCGGGGGAGCCCCGGGCTACGAGCAGTACTTC. Protein product: CASSFGGAPGYEQYF.

This clonotype was recorded at least ten times. The chain carries TRBV12-3 or TRBV12-4 and TRBJ2-2; perhaps D is TRBD1 or TRBD2 (6 bases each). The CDR3 loop spans 12 amino acids. V lost 8 bases to trimming and J lost 8 bases, with 12 bases between them. In DNA form, the CDR3 reads TGTGCCAGCCAAGGGGGGTTTGGGGAGCTGTTTTTT. It codes for CASQGGFGELFF.

There are many counts of this clonotype. The rearrangement uses TRBV11-2 and TRBJ2-3; D is unresolved. The ends were cut back, 4 bases at V and 3 bases at J, with 23 bases in the middle. CDR3 size: 18 residues. Germline CDR1 is SGHAT and CDR2 is FQNNGV. The CDR3 loop is CASSYAVQTRVGTDTQYF. DNA for the CDR3: TGTGCCAGCAGCTATGCGGTCCAGACCAGAGTTGGGACAGATACGCAGTATTTT.

This clonotype was counted at least ten times. This sequence joins TRBV27 and TRBJ1-1; 10 bases are a match to TRBD1. The CDR3 is 16 residues long. With 4 bases clipped from V and 0 bases from J, the junction kept 5 bases outside the gene matches. Germline CDR1 MNHEY, CDR2 SMNVEV (reference sequence). The CDR3 DNA follows: TGTGCCAGCAGTTCATGGACAGGGGGGATGAACACTGAAGCTTTCTTT. Translation gives CASSSWTGGMNTEAFF.

This clonotype was observed a few times. The V call is TRBV11-2, the J call TRBJ2-5; 8 bases are shared with TRBD2. With 5 bases clipped from V and 4 bases from J, the junction kept 18 bases outside the gene matches. The CDR3 covers 18 residues. In germline, CDR1 is SGHAT, CDR2 FQNNGV. CDR3 nucleotides: TGTGCCAGCAGCCAAGATTTGGTCTCGGGAGGGCCCAGAGAGACCCAGTACTTC. Encoded protein: CASSQDLVSGGPRETQYF.

The V and J genes are TRBV7-9 and TRBJ2-3, with 16 bases identical to TRBD2. The V and J ends lost 2 bases and 6 bases, in that order; junction bases with no gene match: 8. This CDR3 contains 18 residues. Germline V gives CDR1 SEHNR, CDR2 FQNEAQ (reference sequence). Written as DNA, the CDR3 is TGTGCCAGCAGCTTAAGCGGGACTAGCGGGAGGGCCAAGGATACGCAGTATTTT. Protein sequence: CASSLSGTSGRAKDTQYF.

This clonotype was found many times. CDR3 DNA sequence: TGCAGTGCTGGAGTTACTAGGTATGAGCAGTTCTTC. Translated, it gives CSAGVTRYEQFF. The chain couples TRBV20-1 to TRBJ2-1; weak D call: TRBD2 (5 bases). V was cut by 5 bases and J by 8 bases, with 13 bases left in between. The CDR3 consists of 12 residues. Germline lookup yields CDR1 DFQATT and CDR2 SNEGSKA (reference sequence).

This clonotype was detected many times. The J gene is TRBJ1-1, the V gene TRBV10-3; 8 bases match TRBD1. V was clipped by 5 bases and J by 1 base; unmatched bases: 3. The CDR3 covers 14 residues. Per germline, CDR1 ENHRY and CDR2 SYGVKD. In nucleotides, the CDR3 is TGTGCCATCAGTAACGGACAGGGGAACACTGAAGCTTTCTTT. Protein sequence: CAISNGQGNTEAFF.

This clonotype was found many times. CDR3 sequence reads: CASSSDAGGRHEQYF. CDR3 in DNA: TGTGCCAGCAGCTCCGACGCGGGAGGGAGACACGAGCAGTACTTC. The rearrangement uses TRBV11-2 and TRBJ2-7; 9 bases fit TRBD2. Trimming at V came to 4 bases and at J to 5 bases, leaving 9 bases not matched to a gene. The CDR3 consists of 15 residues. CDR1 SGHAT and CDR2 FQNNGV come from the germline V gene.

This clonotype was detected ten times or more. The chain carries TRBV18 and TRBJ1-1, with 9 bases aligning to TRBD1. The V gene end was trimmed by 1 base and the J gene end by 1 base; junction bases not matched to a gene: 7. From germline, CDR1 is KGHSH and CDR2 LQKENI. CDR3 length: 17 amino acids. Written as DNA, the CDR3 is TGTGCCAGCTCACCACTCAATACAGGGGGCAAGAACACTGAAGCTTTCTTT. Its translation is CASSPLNTGGKNTEAFF.

This clonotype was counted only a few times. J is TRBJ2-3 and V is TRBV12-3 or TRBV12-4; unclear D gene. Between the trimmed V and J ends, which lost 5 bases and 5 bases, there was a span of 8 bases. This CDR3 has 12 residues. CDR3 protein: CASSRSEDTQYF. The CDR3 bases are TGTGCCAGCAGTCGATCCGAAGATACGCAGTATTTT.

A remark on this clonotype: An end of the junction differs from the germline gene, which may be a read error. The rearrangement links TRBV25-1 to TRBJ2-5; D may be TRBD1 (6 bases). CDR1 is MGHDK and CDR2 is SYGVNS in the germline V gene. The CDR3 runs to 14 residues. CDR3 residues: CAGSAPGAQETQYF. The DNA for the CDR3 is TGTGCCGGCAGTGCCCCAGGGGCACAAGAGACCCAGTACTTC.

This clonotype was recorded many times. The V gene is TRBV5-1, the J gene TRBJ2-3; D might be TRBD1 (6 bases). Germline V lookup: CDR1 SGHRS, CDR2 YFSETQ. The V and J ends lost 4 bases and 0 bases respectively, with 12 bases between them. The length of the CDR3 is 15 residues. The CDR3, as DNA: TGCGCCAGCAGCCTCGGGACAAGGAGCACAGATACGCAGTATTTT. The encoded protein is CASSLGTRSTDTQYF.

This clonotype was seen a few times. The chain carries TRBV27 and TRBJ2-3; D gene uncertain. The CDR3 totals 14 residues. V lost 5 bases, J lost 6 bases, and 15 bases lay in between. Looked up from germline, CDR1 is MNHEY and CDR2 is SMNVEV (reference sequence). The CDR3, as DNA: TGTGCCAGCAGTATACGGACCTTGGGGGATACGCAGTATTTT. It translates to CASSIRTLGDTQYF.

In its sample, this clonotype was seen many times. The chain joins TRBV2 to TRBJ2-7, with D perhaps TRBD2 (5 bases). The V end was cut by 1 base, the J end by 7 bases, with 8 bases between. This CDR3 comprises 12 residues. Germline CDR1 reads SNHLY; CDR2 reads FYNNEI. CDR3 in amino acids: CASSEGRGEQYF. DNA for the CDR3: TGTGCCAGCAGTGAAGGCCGAGGGGAGCAGTACTTC. Based on the CDR3 plus reference TRBV2 and TRBJ2-7, the full variable domain is EPEVTQTPSHQVTQMGQEVILRCVPISNHLYFYWYRQILGQKVEFLVSFYNNEISEKSEIFDDQFSVERPDGSNFTLKIRSTKLEDSAMYFCASSEGRGEQYFGPGTRLTVT.

Only a few counts were recorded for this clonotype. One junction end does not reproduce the germline sequence, and a read error may be involved. V is TRBV12-3 or TRBV12-4 and J is TRBJ2-1, with 10 bases matching TRBD2. CDR3 length: 14 amino acids. In nucleotides, the CDR3 is TGTGCCAGCAGTTTGGGACTAGCGCCTAATGAGCGGTTCTTC. The encoded protein is CASSLGLAPNERFF.

In nucleotides, the CDR3 is TGCGCCAGCAGCTTACGGGAGTCCCTTTACAATGAGCAGTTCTTC. The encoded protein is CASSLRESLYNEQFF. V gene TRBV5-1 combines with J gene TRBJ2-1, with TRBD2 as a possible D gene (6 bases). This CDR3 contains 15 residues. V was cut by 2 bases and J by 4 bases, with 13 bases left in between. The germline gives CDR1 SGHRS, CDR2 YFSETQ. Looking up the rest from reference TRBV5-1 and TRBJ2-1 gives the full variable domain: KAGVTQTPRYLIKTRGQQVTLSCSPISGHRSVSWYQQTPGQGLQFLFEYFSETQRNKGNFPGRFSGRQFSNSRSEMNVSTLELGDSALYLCASSLRESLYNEQFFGPGTRLTVL.

This clonotype was seen repeatedly, ten times or more. J is TRBJ1-3 and V is TRBV28; D uncertain. V was cut by 8 bases and J by 3 bases, with 17 bases left in between. This CDR3 region has 15 residues. Germline CDR1 reads MDHEN; CDR2 reads SYDVKM. The CDR3 nucleotides read TGTGCCAGCGGATCACAAGGCGGGAGTGGAAACACCATATATTTT. This translates into CASGSQGGSGNTIYF.

This clonotype came up a few times. V gene TRBV2 combines with J gene TRBJ1-4, with no clear D. V was trimmed by 5 bases and J by 6 bases, leaving 7 bases between them. Looked up from germline, CDR1 is SNHLY and CDR2 is FYNNEI. CDR3 length: 12 amino acids. DNA of the CDR3: TGTGCCAGCAGTCCTTTGGATGAAAAACTGTTTTTT. Translating it yields CASSPLDEKLFF.

This clonotype showed up just a few times. The CDR3 sequence is CASSQGIGYLAEAFF. DNA of the CDR3: TGTGCCAGCAGCCAAGGTATAGGTTACCTCGCTGAAGCTTTCTTT. The V gene is TRBV14, the J gene TRBJ1-1; D is unresolved. CDR3 length: 15 residues. The V and J ends lost 1 base and 6 bases respectively, with 15 bases between them. The germline gives CDR1 SGHDN, CDR2 FVKESK. The full variable domain, rest sourced from reference TRBV14 and TRBJ1-1, is EAGVTQFPSHSVIEKGQTVTLRCDPISGHDNLYWYRRVMGKEIKFLLHFVKESKQDESGMPNNRFLAERTGGTYSTLKVQPAELEDSGVYFCASSQGIGYLAEAFFGQGTRLTVV.

This clonotype was detected ten times or more. The V gene is TRBV15, the J gene TRBJ2-1; possible D gene TRBD1, 6 bases. Germline CDR1 reads LNHNV; CDR2 reads YYDKDF (reference sequence). The CDR3 sequence is 14 residues long. With 3 bases removed from V and 8 bases from J, the gap between germline ends came to 14 bases. The CDR3 DNA reads TGTGCCACCAGCAGCCCAACTGGGGGCGATGAGCAGTTCTTC. This sequence encodes CATSSPTGGDEQFF.

This clonotype was counted at least ten times. The chain joins TRBV6-5 to TRBJ1-4; 7 bases map to TRBD1. CDR1 is MNHEY, CDR2 SVGAGI, per germline. This CDR3 has 15 residues. The V gene end was trimmed by 0 bases and the J gene end by 7 bases; junction bases not matched to a gene: 5. The CDR3 DNA is TGTGCCAGCAGTTACTCGAGGCCAGGGGGTGAAAAACTGTTTTTT. It translates to CASSYSRPGGEKLFF.

This clonotype was observed at least ten times. The chain uses TRBV12-3 or TRBV12-4 and TRBJ1-2; perhaps TRBD1 as D (6 bases). V lost 3 bases and J 3 bases, leaving 14 bases between the germline ends. The CDR3 contains 15 residues. The CDR3 sequence: CASSFSGGADYGYTF. CDR3 nucleotide sequence: TGTGCCAGCAGTTTTTCGGGGGGCGCGGACTATGGCTACACCTTC.

The chain uses TRBV3-1 and TRBJ2-5; possibly TRBD1 for D (6 bases). V lost 0 bases, J lost 5 bases, and 10 bases lay in between. The CDR3 consists of 14 residues. Germline V gene lookup returns CDR1 LGHDT and CDR2 YNNKEL (reference sequence). CDR3 residues: CASSQDIRGETQYF. In nucleotides, the CDR3 is TGTGCCAGCAGCCAAGATATCAGGGGCGAGACCCAGTACTTC.